A single sample is the source of the 19 T cell receptor beta chains below, sequenced in a study of T cells expressing NK-cell markers. TCRdb reworked the 5' RACE reads into one entry per CDR3 protein, no DNA. The table for this sample gives a few hundred thousand distinct CDR3 sequences. The specimen sequenced was blood T cells: a sorted CD56 or NKG2C T cell subset, CD4+ or CD8+ T cells, or bulk PBMC T cells (not recorded which). The receptor set was obtained from a man aged 18-75 years in good health.

J is TRBJ2-2 and V is TRBV5-1; there is no DNA to check the TCRdb D call of TRBD1. Germline V CDR1 and CDR2: SGHRS, YFSETQ. This CDR3 spans 15 amino acids. CDR3 in amino acids: CASSLRAGSTGELFF.

J is TRBJ1-2 and V is TRBV2; TCRdb returns TRBD1, unconfirmable since there is no DNA. The CDR3 extends over 11 amino acids. Germline-derived CDR1 and CDR2 are SNHLY and FYNNEI. Here the CDR3 reads CASKGLDGYTF.

The chain uses TRBV5-1 and TRBJ2-2; checking the TCRdb D call of TRBD1 is not possible without DNA. The CDR3 runs 15 residues. Germline loops: CDR1 SGHRS, CDR2 YFSETQ. The CDR3 region is CASSPYRVGTGELFF.

The CDR3 here is CASSLTGGQGIAKNIQYF. The rearrangement uses TRBV7-3 and TRBJ2-4; there is no DNA to check the TCRdb D call of TRBD1. Germline CDR1 is SGHTA and CDR2 is FQGTGA. The length of the CDR3 is 18 residues.

The CDR3 is CASYDDRAADSPLHF. The chain employs TRBV5-1 and TRBJ1-6; TCRdb indicates TRBD1, and absent DNA this call remains unverified. The CDR3 spans 15 residues. Germline V gene sequence: CDR1 SGHRS, CDR2 YFSETQ.

CDR3: CASSLLIVVTSGGNEQFF. The rearrangement joins TRBV12-3 or TRBV12-4 to TRBJ2-1; TCRdb proposes TRBD2, but this gene call is untestable without DNA. This CDR3 spans 18 amino acids.

The rearrangement uses TRBV7-9 and TRBJ2-7; TCRdb calls TRBD1, which cannot be checked without DNA. Germline-derived CDR1 and CDR2 are SEHNR and FQNEAQ (reference sequence). This CDR3 has 16 residues. The CDR3 reads CASSSPGHIISYEQYF. Full variable domain (missing parts from reference TRBV7-9 and TRBJ2-7): DTGVSQNPRHKITKRGQNVTFRCDPISEHNRLYWYRQTLGQGPEFLTYFQNEAQLEKSRLLSDRFSAERPKGSFSTLEIQRTEQGDSAMYLCASSSPGHIISYEQYFGPGTRLTVT.

The chain uses TRBV25-1 and TRBJ2-1. CDR3 length: 14 amino acids. From germline, CDR1 is MGHDK and CDR2 SYGVNS. CDR3 sequence reads: CASSESASFNEQFF.

The chain uses TRBV12-3 or TRBV12-4 and TRBJ2-5; there is no DNA to check the TCRdb D call of TRBD1. There are 18 residues in the CDR3. This CDR3 is CASSPSPHRGHFEETQYF.

The chain uses TRBV7-6 and TRBJ2-1; TCRdb reports TRBD1, a call that lacks DNA to check it against. The CDR3 has 15 amino acids. Germline V gives CDR1 SGHVS, CDR2 FNYEAQ. The CDR3: CASSHGTVRGNEQFF.

The J gene is TRBJ2-5, the V gene TRBV27; lacking DNA, the TRBD1 call made by TCRdb goes unchecked. Looked up from germline, CDR1 is MNHEY and CDR2 is SMNVEV (reference sequence). The CDR3 contains 16 residues. The CDR3 reads CASSFGLGTAGETQYF.

This chain links TRBV12-3 or TRBV12-4 with TRBJ1-1. The CDR3 sequence is 13 residues long. The chain's CDR3 is CASSLVDGFLAFF.

V is TRBV7-8 and J is TRBJ2-2. CDR3 length: 14 amino acids. The germline V gene has CDR1 SGHVS and CDR2 FQNEAQ. CDR3 region: CASSIYAVVGELFF.

V is TRBV7-8 and J is TRBJ1-6; TCRdb designates TRBD1, a call that cannot be tested without DNA. Looked up from germline, CDR1 is SGHVS and CDR2 is FQNEAQ. The CDR3 sequence is 16 residues long. The CDR3 sequence: CASSLVQGSGASPLHF.

The rearrangement joins TRBV7-6 to TRBJ1-6. The V gene's germline CDR1 is SGHVS and CDR2 FNYEAQ. The CDR3 contains 12 residues. CDR3 in amino acids: CASSSSTSPLHF.

The chain combines TRBV7-2 with TRBJ2-1; the TCRdb D gene call, TRBD2, has no DNA to confirm it. The CDR3 runs 14 residues. Germline V CDR1 and CDR2: SGHTA, FQGNSA. The CDR3 region is CASSPSGTVIRQFF.

The chain has TRBV7-9 and TRBJ1-3; the TCRdb D gene call, TRBD1, has no DNA to confirm it. CDR1 is SEHNR, CDR2 FQNEAQ, per germline (reference sequence). The CDR3 contains 15 residues. CDR3: CDSSSYRQGGSTIYF.

The V call is TRBV18, the J call TRBJ2-7; TCRdb returns TRBD1, unconfirmable since there is no DNA. The CDR3 length is 14 residues. Germline V lookup: CDR1 KGHSH, CDR2 LQKENI. The CDR3 region is CASSPPGQFHEQYF. The full variable domain, rest sourced from reference TRBV18 and TRBJ2-7, is NAGVMQNPRHLVRRRGQEARLRCSPMKGHSHVYWYRQLPEEGLKFMVYLQKENIIDESGMPKERFSAEFPKEGPSILRIQQVVRGDSAAYFCASSPPGQFHEQYFGPGTRLTVT.

The chain uses TRBV3-1 and TRBJ2-1. Germline CDR1 and CDR2: LGHDT and YNNKEL (reference sequence). CDR3 size: 14 residues. CDR3 residues: CASSRKGLPIEQFF.